This entry concerns a single T cell receptor (beta chain). Its specificity is not known. Germline lookup yields CDR1 MNHNY and CDR2 SVGAGI (reference sequence). The length of the CDR3 is 15 residues. V lost 5 bases to trimming and J lost 7 bases; unmatched junction nucleotides: 7. In TCRdb, the reads were re-called with MiXCR into one record per CDR3 protein. The sample lists about 500,000 distinct CDR3 sequences, about 33% occurring once. The data originate from a study of T cell repertoires in cytomegalovirus infection. Broader study findings: Accumulated public TCR beta family frequency recognized individuals carrying CMV together with the relevant HLA.

The chain joins TRBV6-6 to TRBJ2-2, with TRBD2 identical over 10 bases. The sample was cultured PBMCs, taken from culture after CMV antigen stimulation. The receptor was isolated from a human donor in good health (CMV status not recorded). Some clones in this sample may be carry-over from other donors' samples. As DNA, the CDR3 is TGTGCCAGCAGTGCGCTAGCGGGAGAGGTCGGGGAGCTGTTTTTT. This codes for CASSALAGEVGELFF.